The subject of this entry is one T cell receptor beta chain. Its antigen remains unidentified. This record comes from a study of cytomegalovirus exposure and HLA in healthy donors. Study information: Counted in an early data release were approximately 80 million unique TCRs from HLA-typed donors. Study-wide results and caveats: Most of the TCR beta V segments (in an earlier analysis) were productive either about 87% or about 30% of the time.

The V gene's germline CDR1 is LGHNA and CDR2 YNFKEQ. This CDR3 comprises 16 residues. 60 Vbeta and 13 Jbeta primers were used in PCR. Clones were sequenced by immunoSEQ multiplex PCR, and TCRdb holds only the in-frame ones, with some missing. The sample consists of over 65,000 clones, around 80% of them appearing once. This receptor was identified in a woman aged 25-40 years in good health and CMV-seropositive. The chain joins TRBV4-2 to TRBJ2-5, with 8 bases aligning to TRBD1. The tail of the sequence fits TRBJ2-7 better, so the J call may be wrong. The specimen sequenced was PBMCs. DNA of the CDR3: TGTGCCAGCAGCCAAGAGCTGGGGACAGGATCCTACGAGCAGTACTTC. This encodes CASSQELGTGSYEQYF.